Below, 19 T cell receptor beta chains from the same sample are listed, as sequenced in a study of T cell repertoires in cytomegalovirus infection. One entry per CDR3 protein results from TCRdb running MiXCR on the reads. The table includes a few hundred thousand distinct CDR3 sequences, around 8.7% detected once. Sequenced material: PBMCs. Receptors originate from a human donor in good health (CMV status not recorded). Some clones in this sample may be carry-over from other donors' samples.

This clonotype showed up many times. V and J are TRBV5-1 and TRBJ1-6, with D maybe TRBD1 (6 bases). Germline V CDR1 and CDR2: SGHRS, YFSETQ. The CDR3 spans 14 residues. V lost 0 bases and J 10 bases, leaving 11 bases between the germline ends. This CDR3 is CASSLAQGYSPLHF. The CDR3 bases are TGCGCCAGCAGCTTGGCCCAGGGGTACTCACCCCTCCACTTT.

The V gene is TRBV7-2, the J gene TRBJ1-1; possible D gene TRBD1, 6 bases. V was pared by 7 bases and J by 2 bases, with 14 bases between. Germline CDR1 reads SGHTA; CDR2 reads FQGNSA. CDR3 length equals 14 residues. The DNA of the CDR3 is TGTGCCAGCACCCTCATACAGGGTAACACTGAAGCTTTCTTT. The encoded protein is CASTLIQGNTEAFF.

The chain recombines TRBV20-1 with TRBJ2-3, with 11 positions matching TRBD1. J gave up 3 bases and V 5 bases, and 10 bases lay outside the gene matches. This CDR3 is built from 16 residues. Germline lookup yields CDR1 DFQATT and CDR2 SNEGSKA (reference sequence). The DNA of the CDR3 is TGCAGTGCTTGGGAACTGGGACAGGGGGGAACAGATACGCAGTATTTT. Translated: CSAWELGQGGTDTQYF.

Many counts were recorded for this clonotype. The J gene is TRBJ1-2, the V gene TRBV7-9; D perhaps matches TRBD1 (5 bases). Germline V gives CDR1 SEHNR, CDR2 FQNEAQ (reference sequence). The germline V and J ends were trimmed by 1 base and 7 bases, with 10 bases remaining between them. The CDR3 totals 13 residues. CDR3 sequence: CASSLDGRVGYTF. In DNA, the CDR3 is TGTGCCAGCAGCTTAGATGGCAGGGTTGGCTACACCTTC. The variable domain in full, with the rest retrieved from reference TRBV7-9 and TRBJ1-2, is DTGVSQNPRHKITKRGQNVTFRCDPISEHNRLYWYRQTLGQGPEFLTYFQNEAQLEKSRLLSDRFSAERPKGSFSTLEIQRTEQGDSAMYLCASSLDGRVGYTFGSGTRLTVV.

This clonotype has more than one count but fewer than ten. The chain is built from TRBV28 and TRBJ1-5; D may be TRBD1 (5 bases). The CDR3 is 15 residues long. V was clipped by 5 bases and J by 2 bases, with 13 bases between them. Germline CDR1 reads MDHEN; CDR2 reads SYDVKM. As DNA, the CDR3 is TGTGCCAGCAGTAAGACAGTGACGGGCAATCAGCCCCAGCATTTT. Translating gives CASSKTVTGNQPQHF.

Worth noting for this clonotype: A clone one base away is much larger, so this may be a read error. The rearrangement joins TRBV7-9 to TRBJ2-3, with D possibly TRBD2 on 5 matching bases. CDR3 size: 16 residues. Germline V gives CDR1 SEHNR, CDR2 FQNEAQ (reference sequence). The CDR3 nucleotides are TGTGCCAGCAGCTCGCACCCCCGACCTAGCACAAATACGCAGTATTTT. It encodes CASSSHPRPSTNTQYF.

The chain links TRBV18 to TRBJ2-6; D is undetermined. This CDR3 spans 19 amino acids. Trimming removed 0 bases from V and 0 bases from J, with 15 bases in between. Germline CDR1 and CDR2: KGHSH and LQKENI. In nucleotides, the CDR3 is TGTGCCAGCTCACCACCGATGAAGGGCCCCACCTCTGGGGCCAACGTCCTGACTTTC. Encoded protein: CASSPPMKGPTSGANVLTF. The whole variable domain, remainder taken from reference TRBV18 and TRBJ2-6, is NAGVMQNPRHLVRRRGQEARLRCSPMKGHSHVYWYRQLPEEGLKFMVYLQKENIIDESGMPKERFSAEFPKEGPSILRIQQVVRGDSAAYFCASSPPMKGPTSGANVLTFGAGSRLTVL.

In its sample, this clonotype was seen many times. The V gene is TRBV7-8, the J gene TRBJ1-2, with D unresolved. CDR1 and CDR2 (germline): SGHVS, FQNEAQ. The V end was cut by 0 bases, the J end by 2 bases, with 10 bases between. This CDR3 is 15 amino acids long. CDR3 sequence (DNA): TGTGCCAGCAGCTTAGCCGAGACTGGGAACTATGGCTACACCTTC. Translating gives CASSLAETGNYGYTF.

CDR3 protein: CASSVVPTGVSYGYTF. CDR3 DNA sequence: TGTGCCAGCAGCGTAGTTCCGACGGGAGTTAGCTATGGCTACACCTTC. The J gene is TRBJ1-2, the V gene TRBV9; no reliable D call. The germline V gene has CDR1 SGDLS and CDR2 YYNGEE. The V end lost 0 bases, the J end lost 4 bases, and 16 bases lay between the germline ends. CDR3 length: 16 residues.

This clonotype was recorded a few times. The V gene is TRBV6-6, the J gene TRBJ1-6; 12 bases map to TRBD1. The CDR3 loop spans 16 amino acids. J gave up 8 bases and V 2 bases, and 4 bases lay outside the gene matches. Germline values: CDR1 MNHNY, CDR2 SVGAGI (reference sequence). Here the CDR3 DNA reads TGTGCCAGCAGTTACCTAGGGACAGGGGGCGATTCACCCCTCCACTTT. Protein sequence: CASSYLGTGGDSPLHF.

This clonotype came up a few times. The chain combines TRBV11-2 with TRBJ1-6, with no clear D. CDR1 and CDR2 from the germline V gene are SGHAT and FQNNGV. CDR3 length equals 13 residues. Trimming stripped 0 bases from V and 10 bases from J, with 7 bases between. The CDR3 bases are TGTGCCAGCAGCTTAGAAATGCTCTCACCCCTCCACTTT. Translation gives CASSLEMLSPLHF.

The rearrangement joins TRBV5-4 to TRBJ2-6; 9 nucleotides line up with TRBD1. There are 17 residues in the CDR3. Germline V gene data show CDR1 as SGHNT and CDR2 as YYREEE (reference sequence). Trimming at V came to 3 bases and at J to 0 bases, leaving 4 bases not matched to a gene. As DNA, the CDR3 is TGTGCCAGCAGCTGGGGACAGGGAAGCTCTGGGGCCAACGTCCTGACTTTC. This encodes CASSWGQGSSGANVLTF.

This clonotype was counted between two and nine times. The chain recombines TRBV7-2 with TRBJ2-2; D gene ambiguous. Deletions cut 5 bases from V and 0 bases from J, with 10 bases between. Germline CDR1 and CDR2: SGHTA and FQGNSA. The length of the CDR3 is 15 residues. CDR3 bases: TGTGCCAGCAGCCCCCGGACGGCGAACACCGGGGAGCTGTTTTTT. As protein: CASSPRTANTGELFF. Combining the CDR3 with reference TRBV7-2 and TRBJ2-2 gives the whole variable domain GAGVSQSPSNKVTEKGKDVELRCDPISGHTALYWYRQSLGQGLEFLIYFQGNSAPDKSGLPSDRFSAERTGGSVSTLTIQRTQQEDSAVYLCASSPRTANTGELFFGEGSRLTVL.

Regarding this clonotype: Being one base from a much bigger clone, this may be a read error. This chain uses TRBV7-2 with TRBJ1-5, with D uncertain. The CDR3 runs 15 residues. Germline V gives CDR1 SGHTA, CDR2 FQGNSA. CDR3 in DNA: TGTGCCGGCAGCCCGAGGGTAGCGGGCGATCAGCCCCAGCATTTT. Its protein product is CAGSPRVAGDQPQHF.

This chain connects TRBV20-1 to TRBJ1-2; 8 bases map to TRBD1. With 3 bases clipped from V and 7 bases from J, the junction kept 10 bases outside the gene matches. From germline, CDR1 is DFQATT and CDR2 SNEGSKA (reference sequence). CDR3 length: 14 residues. The CDR3 region has the DNA TGCAGTGCTAGGAGGCCCGAGACAGGGGCTGGCTACACCTTC. Its translation: CSARRPETGAGYTF.

At least ten counts were recorded for this clonotype. V gene TRBV7-6 combines with J gene TRBJ2-1; 13 nucleotides line up with TRBD2. The V and J ends lost 7 bases and 7 bases, in that order; junction bases with no gene match: 13. This CDR3 comprises 17 residues. CDR1 is SGHVS and CDR2 is FNYEAQ in the germline V gene. The CDR3 here is CASISRLAGGLLNEQFF. The CDR3 coding sequence is TGTGCCAGCATATCTAGACTAGCGGGGGGCCTCCTGAATGAGCAGTTCTTC. The full variable domain, with the rest looked up from reference TRBV7-6 and TRBJ2-1, is GAGVSQSPRYKVTKRGQDVALRCDPISGHVSLYWYRQALGQGPEFLTYFNYEAQQDKSGLPNDRFSAERPEGSISTLTIQRTEQRDSAMYRCASISRLAGGLLNEQFFGPGTRLTVL.

This clonotype was observed at least ten times. The chain links TRBV6-2 or TRBV6-3 to TRBJ1-5; no clear D. V was cut by 5 bases and J by 6 bases, with 5 bases left in between. Germline CDR1 is MNHEY and CDR2 is SVGEGT. This CDR3 has 11 amino acids. This CDR3 reads CASSQGQPQHF. The CDR3 coding sequence is TGTGCCAGCAGTCAAGGTCAGCCCCAGCATTTT.

This clonotype came up many times. This chain connects TRBV7-9 to TRBJ1-2, with 7 positions matching TRBD1. The CDR3 totals 14 residues. In germline, CDR1 is SEHNR, CDR2 FQNEAQ (reference sequence). Germline trimming cut 0 bases from V and 6 bases from J; bases unmatched to any gene: 4. In DNA form, the CDR3 reads TGTGCCAGCAGCTTAGCTCGGGACAGCAATGGCTACACCTTC. Amino acid sequence: CASSLARDSNGYTF.

This clonotype was picked up a small number of times. This CDR3 reads CASRMDSQIYGYTF. CDR3 nucleotide sequence: TGTGCCAGCAGGATGGACAGCCAGATCTATGGCTACACCTTC. The chain carries TRBV2 and TRBJ1-2; tentative D call: TRBD1 (6 bases). V was shortened by 6 bases and J by 4 bases, with 15 bases between the two germline ends. The CDR3 loop spans 14 amino acids. Germline CDR1 is SNHLY and CDR2 is FYNNEI.